A few counts support the clone carrying this T cell receptor (beta chain). Its antigen is unknown. V dropped 1 base and J dropped 5 bases, with 15 bases sitting between them. Germline assignment: CDR1 SGHKS and CDR2 YYEKEE (reference sequence). CDR3 length equals 15 residues. The data are from a study of cytomegalovirus exposure and HLA in healthy donors. Across the study: A prior study identified approximately 120 million unique TCR beta sequences from roughly 180 million T cells.

Study-level results: For most TCR sequences rarity was the rule, although some public TCRs occurred in many donors. Cytomegalovirus status was reportedly diagnosed by the classifier with high specificity and sensitivity. A later analysis showed HLA-associated TCR beta chains outstripping equally common others in clonal expansion.

The PCR ran on 60 Vbeta and 13 Jbeta primers. Here immunoSEQ multiplex PCR was the method, and the copy in TCRdb shows in-frame clones only, minus some. The sample contains 150,000 to 200,000 clones, roughly 79% of which appear only once. The source material was PBMCs. The receptor was derived from a woman under 30 in good health and CMV-seropositive. The chain is built from TRBV5-5 and TRBJ1-2, with D unclear. Here the CDR3 DNA reads TGTGCCAGCAGCTTGTGGCCCGAGGCGCGGTATGGCTACACCTTC. Protein sequence: CASSLWPEARYGYTF.